A single sample gave rise to the 30 T cell receptor beta chains below, sequenced in a study of shared clonotypes between healthy human individuals. Naive CD8 cells lacked CD45RO and underwent positive selection for CCR7, leaving out terminally differentiated effector memory CD45RA+ cells. Profiled with immunoSEQ multiplex PCR; TCRdb holds only in-frame clones, not every one. There are about 600,000 clones in the sample; roughly 96% occur only once, and 0.085% to 0.11% lies in the top ten. Source material: naive CD8+ T cells sorted from blood. The receptor source for this set is a woman under 40 in good health.

The chain couples TRBV28 to TRBJ2-1, with TRBD1 matching 7 bases. The V gene end was trimmed by 6 bases and the J gene end by 2 bases; junction bases not matched to a gene: 4. In germline, CDR1 is MDHEN, CDR2 SYDVKM. There are 14 residues in the CDR3. The CDR3 nucleotides read TGTGCCAGCAGACCGACAGGGACCTACAATGAGCAGTTCTTC. Its protein product is CASRPTGTYNEQFF.

This clone was seen a single time. This chain connects TRBV7-7 to TRBJ2-2, with 15 bases matching TRBD2. Germline values: CDR1 SSHAT, CDR2 FNYEAQ (reference sequence). V lost 4 bases to trimming and J lost 5 bases; unmatched junction nucleotides: 2. The CDR3 consists of 16 residues. The chain's CDR3 is CASSSGTSGRTGELFF. Here the CDR3 DNA reads TGTGCCAGCAGCTCCGGGACTAGCGGGAGGACCGGGGAGCTGTTTTTT.

The sample holds one count of this clone. The chain uses TRBV9 and TRBJ2-7; 12 bases agree with TRBD2. Per the germline V gene, CDR1 is SGDLS and CDR2 is YYNGEE. The length of the CDR3 is 16 residues. J lost 1 base, V lost 0 bases, and 2 bases had no gene match. The CDR3 here is CASSVGLAGASYEQYF. Written as DNA, the CDR3 is TGTGCCAGCAGCGTAGGACTAGCGGGAGCGTCCTACGAGCAGTACTTC.

This sequence joins TRBV11-2 and TRBJ1-3, with 8 bases fitting TRBD1. The CDR3 is made up of 14 amino acids. Germline V lookup: CDR1 SGHAT, CDR2 FQNNGV. The junction had 3 bases not matched to a gene; V was cut back by 4 bases and J by 4 bases. The CDR3, as DNA: TGTGCCAGCAGCTCTTGGACAGGGGGAAACACCATATATTTT. It yields the protein CASSSWTGGNTIYF.

The rearrangement links TRBV30 to TRBJ1-4; D may be TRBD1 (5 bases). Trimming pared 2 bases from V and 0 bases from J, leaving 19 bases between. This CDR3 has 18 residues. Germline lookup yields CDR1 GTSNPN and CDR2 SVGIG (reference sequence). The CDR3 reads CAWSRDGEFFATNEKLFF. For the CDR3, the DNA is TGTGCCTGGAGTCGGGACGGGGAGTTTTTTGCAACTAATGAAAAACTGTTTTTT.

The chain uses TRBV7-2 and TRBJ2-7; D unresolved. This CDR3 has 14 amino acids. V was shortened by 3 bases and J by 2 bases, with 11 bases between the two germline ends. Germline CDR1 is SGHTA and CDR2 is FQGNSA. This chain's CDR3 is CASSFRQTTYEQYF. The CDR3, as DNA: TGTGCCAGCAGCTTTAGGCAGACAACCTACGAGCAGTACTTC.

The chain carries TRBV27 and TRBJ2-7; 8 bases are shared with TRBD2. The CDR3 covers 13 residues. V dropped 6 bases and J dropped 3; count of bases not matched to a gene: 4. Per the germline V gene, CDR1 is MNHEY and CDR2 is SMNVEV (reference sequence). CDR3 residues: CASRAGTSYEQYF. As DNA, the CDR3 is TGTGCCAGCAGAGCCGGGACTAGCTACGAGCAGTACTTC.

The chain employs TRBV29-1 and TRBJ2-7; D perhaps matches TRBD2 (6 bases). The CDR3 contains 13 residues. Germline lookup yields CDR1 SQVTM and CDR2 ANQGSEA. Deletions cut 4 bases from V and 5 bases from J, with 15 bases between. Here the CDR3 DNA reads TGCAGCGTTGTCTTCGGCGGAGGGCACGAGCAGTACTTC. Protein: CSVVFGGGHEQYF.

The V and J genes are TRBV27 and TRBJ2-6; possible D gene TRBD1, 6 bases. The V end was cut by 0 bases, the J end by 2 bases, with 8 bases between. This CDR3 contains 16 residues. Germline-derived CDR1 and CDR2 are MNHEY and SMNVEV (reference sequence). The CDR3 sequence: CASSLSAGAGANVLTF. DNA of the CDR3: TGTGCCAGCAGTTTATCGGCAGGGGCTGGGGCCAACGTCCTGACTTTC.

The V call is TRBV6-5, the J call TRBJ2-1, with TRBD1 matching over 7 bases. With V trimmed by 2 bases and J by 3 bases, 4 bases remained unmatched. There are 15 residues in the CDR3. CDR1 MNHEY and CDR2 SVGAGI come from the germline V gene. The CDR3: CASSYDRDSYNEQFF. In DNA, the CDR3 is TGTGCCAGCAGTTACGATCGGGACAGCTACAATGAGCAGTTCTTC.

The chain has TRBV9 and TRBJ2-2; possible D gene TRBD1, 5 bases. Germline CDR1 SGDLS, CDR2 YYNGEE. CDR3 size: 15 residues. Between the trimmed V and J ends, which lost 2 bases and 4 bases, there was a span of 12 bases. CDR3 loop: CASSVRTQGTGELFF. The CDR3 region has the DNA TGTGCCAGCAGCGTGAGGACCCAGGGCACCGGGGAGCTGTTTTTT.

This chain links TRBV27 with TRBJ2-1; TRBD2 aligns across 14 bases. V was clipped by 0 bases and J by 15 bases; unmatched bases: 7. Germline CDR1 and CDR2: MNHEY and SMNVEV (reference sequence). The CDR3 has 15 amino acids. The CDR3 protein is CASSLSPTSGRAWFF. CDR3 coding DNA: TGTGCCAGCAGTTTATCGCCGACTAGCGGGAGGGCCTGGTTCTTC.

The chain employs TRBV7-9 and TRBJ1-1, with D uncertain. Trimming cost V 5 bases and J 4 bases, with 11 bases left between them. The CDR3 has 13 amino acids. Germline V gene sequence: CDR1 SEHNR, CDR2 FQNEAQ (reference sequence). The CDR3: CASSPTTLTEAFF. Written as DNA, the CDR3 is TGTGCCAGCAGCCCCACGACGCTCACTGAAGCTTTCTTT.

Of note for this clone: Other DNA sequences in the sample encode the same CDR3. The chain is built from TRBV11-2 and TRBJ2-7; 8 bases are a match to TRBD1. Germline V gene data show CDR1 as SGHAT and CDR2 as FQNNGV. CDR3 length: 13 residues. V shed 5 bases and J 4 bases; nucleotides not matched to a gene: 4. In DNA, the CDR3 is TGTGCCAGCAGCCAAGGACAGGGTTACGAGCAGTACTTC. This codes for CASSQGQGYEQYF. Full variable domain (outside the CDR3, taken from reference TRBV11-2 and TRBJ2-7): EAGVAQSPRYKIIEKRQSVAFWCNPISGHATLYWYQQILGQGPKLLIQFQNNGVVDDSQLPKDRFSAERLKGVDSTLKIQPAKLEDSAVYLCASSQGQGYEQYFGPGTRLTVT.

V and J are TRBV5-5 and TRBJ2-1; TRBD2 matches 9 bases. This CDR3 has 16 amino acids. Per germline, CDR1 SGHKS and CDR2 YYEKEE (reference sequence). J gave up 7 bases and V 1 base, and 9 bases lay outside the gene matches. CDR3 protein: CASSLFRLAENNEQFF. Written as DNA, the CDR3 is TGTGCCAGCAGCTTGTTTAGACTAGCGGAAAATAATGAGCAGTTCTTC.

V is TRBV19 and J is TRBJ2-7; D is undetermined. Germline lookup yields CDR1 LNHDA and CDR2 SQIVND (reference sequence). CDR3 length: 14 residues. V dropped 4 bases and J dropped 4 bases, with 14 bases sitting between them. Here the CDR3 reads CASSTAMGQYEQYF. The CDR3 DNA follows: TGTGCCAGTAGTACGGCTATGGGTCAATACGAGCAGTACTTC. Full variable domain (missing parts from reference TRBV19 and TRBJ2-7): DGGITQSPKYLFRKEGQNVTLSCEQNLNHDAMYWYRQDPGQGLRLIYYSQIVNDFQKGDIAEGYSVSREKKESFPLTVTSAQKNPTAFYLCASSTAMGQYEQYFGPGTRLTVT.

This clone was counted a single time. The chain employs TRBV27 and TRBJ2-1; 9 bases agree with TRBD1. The CDR3 loop spans 15 amino acids. V was clipped by 4 bases and J by 4 bases; unmatched bases: 5. Germline V lookup: CDR1 MNHEY, CDR2 SMNVEV (reference sequence). In nucleotides, the CDR3 is TGTGCCAGCAGTTCACCGGGACAGGGTTACAATGAGCAGTTCTTC. It yields the protein CASSSPGQGYNEQFF.

The chain recombines TRBV28 with TRBJ1-2; perhaps TRBD1 as D (5 bases). Germline V gives CDR1 MDHEN, CDR2 SYDVKM. V gave up 2 bases and J gave up 6 bases, with 13 bases separating them. The CDR3 sequence is 14 residues long. In DNA form, the CDR3 reads TGTGCCAGCAGTTTACGGGGCCGCACCCATGGCTACACCTTC. This encodes CASSLRGRTHGYTF.

V is TRBV27 and J is TRBJ2-2; D might be TRBD1 (6 bases). Trimming took off 8 bases at V and 2 bases at J, with 18 bases between the two ends. CDR3 length equals 16 residues. From germline, CDR1 is MNHEY and CDR2 SMNVEV (reference sequence). In nucleotides, the CDR3 is TGTGCCAGCGGGCGCACCTCGGGACAAAACACCGGGGAGCTGTTTTTT. Protein product: CASGRTSGQNTGELFF.

This rearrangement joins TRBV2 to TRBJ1-1; 8 nucleotides align to TRBD1. V lost 3 bases, J lost 11 bases, and 5 bases stayed unmatched. The germline gives CDR1 SNHLY, CDR2 FYNNEI. The CDR3 length is 12 residues. CDR3 protein: CASSEWQGAAFF. Here the CDR3 DNA reads TGTGCCAGCAGTGAGTGGCAGGGGGCCGCTTTCTTT.

The J gene is TRBJ1-1, the V gene TRBV4-1; D possibly corresponds to TRBD1 (5 bases). Trimming stripped 4 bases from V and 1 base from J, with 13 bases between. Germline values: CDR1 MGHRA, CDR2 YSYEKL. CDR3 length: 15 amino acids. The CDR3 coding sequence is TGCGCCAGCAGCCCCTCAAAGACAGCGAACACTGAAGCTTTCTTT. This gives the protein CASSPSKTANTEAFF.

This rearrangement joins TRBV5-1 to TRBJ2-1; D is possibly TRBD2 (6 bases). Germline V lookup: CDR1 SGHRS, CDR2 YFSETQ. The CDR3 runs to 17 residues. With 5 bases removed from V and 2 bases from J, the gap between germline ends came to 20 bases. CDR3 protein: CASSPRWGERAYNEQFF. The DNA for the CDR3 is TGCGCCAGCAGTCCGAGGTGGGGAGAGCGGGCCTACAATGAGCAGTTCTTC.

The J gene is TRBJ1-2, the V gene TRBV7-8; 7 positions match TRBD1. The CDR3 is 14 amino acids. Germline loops: CDR1 SGHVS, CDR2 FQNEAQ. V lost 5 bases, J lost 1 base, and 4 bases stayed unmatched. The CDR3 sequence: CASSLRDSNYGYTF. CDR3 in DNA: TGTGCCAGCAGCCTTAGGGACAGTAACTATGGCTACACCTTC.

The CDR3 region has the DNA TGTGCCAGCAGTGCGACAGGGATCCTCTACGAGCAGTACTTC. It is translated as CASSATGILYEQYF. The V call is TRBV6-1, the J call TRBJ2-7; 7 nucleotides agree with TRBD1. This CDR3 is 14 amino acids long. With V trimmed by 4 bases and J by 3 bases, 6 bases remained unmatched. Germline values: CDR1 MNHNS, CDR2 SASEGT.

V is TRBV7-3 and J is TRBJ2-3, with TRBD1 matching over 9 bases. The CDR3 has 15 residues. V shed 4 bases, J shed 2 bases, and the junction held 4 bases outside the gene matches. Per the germline V gene, CDR1 is SGHTA and CDR2 is FQGTGA. CDR3 amino acids: CASSWGQGDTDTQYF. CDR3 DNA: TGTGCCAGCAGCTGGGGACAGGGAGACACAGATACGCAGTATTTT.

The V gene is TRBV29-1, the J gene TRBJ2-5; no reliable D call. CDR1 is SQVTM and CDR2 is ANQGSEA in the germline V gene. The length of the CDR3 is 13 residues. Trimming stripped 3 bases from V and 1 base from J, with 9 bases between. Here the CDR3 reads CSVDRQTQETQYF. The CDR3 DNA is TGCAGCGTTGATCGTCAGACCCAAGAGACCCAGTACTTC.

J is TRBJ2-1 and V is TRBV16; D is undetermined. The germline gives CDR1 KGHSY, CDR2 FQNENV. Trimming shortened V by 0 bases and J by 2 bases, and 11 bases separated the two germline ends. This CDR3 is built from 16 residues. The CDR3 DNA sequence: TGTGCCAGCAGCCAATCGCCCAGTACGACCTACAATGAGCAGTTCTTC. Protein product: CASSQSPSTTYNEQFF.

The rearrangement links TRBV6-5 to TRBJ2-7; weak D call: TRBD1 (5 bases). V was trimmed by 5 bases and J by 0 bases, leaving 14 bases between them. This CDR3 spans 15 amino acids. The germline V gene encodes CDR1 MNHEY and CDR2 SVGAGI. CDR3 region: CASSPYRQRSYEQYF. CDR3 nucleotide sequence: TGTGCCAGCAGTCCATATAGACAGCGCTCCTACGAGCAGTACTTC.

This chain links TRBV4-2 with TRBJ1-1, with D maybe TRBD1 (5 bases). V shed 0 bases and J shed 2 bases, with 13 bases lying between them. The CDR3 has 16 residues. Germline loops: CDR1 LGHNA, CDR2 YNFKEQ. CDR3 residues: CASSQEGRQSNTEAFF. CDR3 nucleotide sequence: TGTGCCAGCAGCCAAGAGGGGCGACAGAGTAACACTGAAGCTTTCTTT.

The chain employs TRBV30 and TRBJ1-6; unclear D gene. The CDR3 is 18 residues long. V was trimmed by 0 bases and J by 0 bases, leaving 15 bases between them. The germline CDR1 and CDR2 sequences are GTSNPN and SVGIG (reference sequence). CDR3 residues: CAWSVLWPGSSYNSPLHF. The CDR3, as DNA: TGTGCCTGGAGTGTACTCTGGCCAGGCAGCTCCTATAATTCACCCCTCCACTTT.